These 26 T cell receptor beta chains were all obtained from the same sample, sequenced in a study of T cells in tumors after PD-1 blockade (dated by TCRdb to about 2019). What this sample's time point label stands for: before anti-PD-1 therapy. The method was the immunoSEQ multiplex PCR assay. TCRdb carries this immuneACCESS record with in-frame sequences only. Its versions omit some clonotypes, under half of them owing to an unresolved V gene in the studies checked, with the rest unexplained. This sample comprises 10,000 to 15,000 clones, around 60% of them detected only once. The ten largest clones capture under 30% of the sample. The material sequenced was tumor tissue, taken before anti-PD-1 treatment. The receptors stem from a human donor with cutaneous squamous cell carcinoma.

The chain's CDR3 is CSVSGVNGYTF. CDR3 nucleotides: TGCAGCGTGTCAGGGGTGAATGGCTACACCTTC. V usage is TRBV29-1 and J usage is TRBJ1-2; D is perhaps TRBD1 (6 bases). The CDR3 has 11 residues. CDR1 is SQVTM and CDR2 is ANQGSEA in the germline V gene. V was pared by 6 bases and J by 6 bases, with 11 bases between.

Only a few counts were recorded for this clone. The V and J genes are TRBV6-5 and TRBJ2-7, with D hard to call. CDR1 MNHEY and CDR2 SVGAGI come from the germline V gene. With 6 bases removed from V and 1 base from J, the gap between germline ends came to 13 bases. CDR3 length: 14 residues. The CDR3 DNA is TGTGCCAGCAGACGAGGAACTGCGTCCTACGAGCAGTACTTC. Encoded protein: CASRRGTASYEQYF.

The chain joins TRBV19 to TRBJ1-6; 9 bases agree with TRBD1. V trimming: 3 bases; J trimming: 7 bases; junction bases outside the gene matches: 1. Looked up from germline, CDR1 is LNHDA and CDR2 is SQIVND (reference sequence). This CDR3 comprises 14 residues. CDR3 in DNA: TGTGCCAGTAGTATTGGGACAGGGAATTCACCCCTCCACTTT. Protein sequence: CASSIGTGNSPLHF.

V gene TRBV19 combines with J gene TRBJ1-1; D ambiguous. The CDR3 has 13 amino acids. CDR1 and CDR2 (germline): LNHDA, SQIVND (reference sequence). V was trimmed by 6 bases and J by 1 base, leaving 9 bases between them. The CDR3 DNA is TGTGCCAGTAGGCGTCAACCGAACACTGAAGCTTTCTTT. It codes for CASRRQPNTEAFF.

This clone has just one count. The chain is built from TRBV5-5 and TRBJ2-1, with unresolved D. This CDR3 is built from 15 residues. Germline V gives CDR1 SGHKS, CDR2 YYEKEE (reference sequence). Between the trimmed V and J ends, which lost 3 bases and 4 bases, there was a span of 14 bases. CDR3 residues: CASSSSTSAYNEQFF. CDR3 DNA sequence: TGTGCCAGCAGCTCTTCGACAAGTGCGTACAATGAGCAGTTCTTC.

The rearrangement joins TRBV7-9 to TRBJ2-1; 13 nucleotides match TRBD2. The CDR3 covers 15 residues. Germline loops: CDR1 SEHNR, CDR2 FQNEAQ (reference sequence). With 4 bases clipped from V and 4 bases from J, the junction kept 1 base outside the gene matches. CDR3 DNA: TGTGCCAGCAGCTGGACTAGCGGGGGTTACAATGAGCAGTTCTTC. The encoded protein is CASSWTSGGYNEQFF.

This chain uses TRBV3-1 (or the pseudogene TRBV3-2) with TRBJ1-6; a weak D match, TRBD1 (5 bases). V lost 2 bases and J lost 12, with 8 bases in between. CDR3 length equals 12 residues. Germline CDR1 reads LGHDT; CDR2 reads YNNKEL (reference sequence). CDR3 coding DNA: TGTGCCAGCAGCCAACGGGACCTACCCCTCCACTTT. It is translated as CASSQRDLPLHF.

The chain combines TRBV7-2 with TRBJ2-3; D is possibly TRBD1 or TRBD2 (6 bases each). Germline CDR1 SGHTA, CDR2 FQGNSA. Trimming removed 1 base from V and 0 bases from J, with 11 bases in between. CDR3 length: 16 residues. CDR3 sequence: CASSLEGGASTDTQYF. In DNA, the CDR3 is TGTGCCAGCAGCTTAGAGGGGGGAGCGAGCACAGATACGCAGTATTTT.

The CDR3 nucleotides are TGTGCCACCAGTGACAATCCGGACGAGCAGTACTTC. Its translation: CATSDNPDEQYF. The J gene is TRBJ2-7, the V gene TRBV24-1; no definite D call. CDR3 length: 12 amino acids. Germline lookup yields CDR1 KGHDR and CDR2 SFDVKD. Deletions cut 4 bases from V and 5 bases from J, with 8 bases between.

This sequence joins TRBV7-2 and TRBJ1-5; D not certain. Between the trimmed V and J ends, which lost 2 bases and 5 bases, there was a span of 13 bases. In germline, CDR1 is SGHTA, CDR2 FQGNSA. The length of the CDR3 is 15 residues. CDR3: CASSLYGTSDQPQHF. The CDR3 bases are TGTGCCAGCAGCTTATATGGCACCTCCGATCAGCCCCAGCATTTT. Using reference TRBV7-2 and TRBJ1-5 for the parts outside the CDR3, the full variable domain is GAGVSQSPSNKVTEKGKDVELRCDPISGHTALYWYRQSLGQGLEFLIYFQGNSAPDKSGLPSDRFSAERTGGSVSTLTIQRTQQEDSAVYLCASSLYGTSDQPQHFGDGTRLSIL.

This clone was seen only once. J is TRBJ2-7 and V is TRBV6-5, with unresolved D. Between the trimmed V and J ends, which lost 5 bases and 6 bases, there was a span of 8 bases. The CDR3 has 11 residues. Germline CDR1 reads MNHEY; CDR2 reads SVGAGI. In nucleotides, the CDR3 is TGTGCCAGCAGTAATACAATCGAGCAGTACTTC. Encoded protein: CASSNTIEQYF.

The chain combines TRBV5-1 with TRBJ2-2, with D tentatively TRBD1 or TRBD2 (6 bases each). This CDR3 contains 15 residues. V was cut by 0 bases and J by 5 bases, with 11 bases left in between. Germline CDR1 and CDR2: SGHRS and YFSETQ. The CDR3 protein is CASSLVGGRTGELFF. CDR3 coding DNA: TGCGCCAGCAGCTTGGTGGGGGGCAGGACCGGGGAGCTGTTTTTT.

The chain has TRBV5-6 and TRBJ2-7; no clear D gene. Per the germline V gene, CDR1 is SGHDT and CDR2 is YYEEEE. The V and J ends lost 1 base and 7 bases respectively, with 9 bases between them. CDR3 length: 12 amino acids. The CDR3 sequence: CASSLYGDEQYF. DNA of the CDR3: TGTGCCAGCAGCTTGTATGGGGATGAGCAGTACTTC.

J is TRBJ1-1 and V is TRBV7-9; 7 bases line up with TRBD1. V dropped 5 bases and J dropped 2; count of bases not matched to a gene: 14. The CDR3 contains 17 residues. Germline CDR1 SEHNR, CDR2 FQNEAQ (reference sequence). The CDR3 nucleotides are TGTGCCAGCAGCCCGTGGGTAGCCGGGACAGAAAACACTGAAGCTTTCTTT. It yields the protein CASSPWVAGTENTEAFF. The entire variable domain, with the rest obtained from reference TRBV7-9 and TRBJ1-1, is as follows: DTGVSQNPRHKITKRGQNVTFRCDPISEHNRLYWYRQTLGQGPEFLTYFQNEAQLEKSRLLSDRFSAERPKGSFSTLEIQRTEQGDSAMYLCASSPWVAGTENTEAFFGQGTRLTVV.

The chain uses TRBV6-5 and TRBJ1-1; D gene ambiguous. This CDR3 has 14 amino acids. V dropped 5 bases and J dropped 2 bases, with 12 bases sitting between them. Germline lookup yields CDR1 MNHEY and CDR2 SVGAGI. CDR3 sequence reads: CASSQSLLNTEAFF. CDR3 bases: TGTGCCAGCAGTCAATCTCTCCTCAACACTGAAGCTTTCTTT.

V usage is TRBV27 and J usage is TRBJ2-2; tentative D call: TRBD1 (6 bases). Germline CDR1 reads MNHEY; CDR2 reads SMNVEV (reference sequence). The CDR3 spans 15 residues. V shed 5 bases and J shed 6 bases, with 16 bases lying between them. The CDR3 nucleotides read TGTGCCAGCAGTCTTTACCCCAGGGGCGCCGGGGAGCTGTTTTTT. Translated, it gives CASSLYPRGAGELFF.

The chain carries TRBV27 and TRBJ1-2; D remains unclear. The CDR3 extends over 13 amino acids. Trimming took 6 bases from V and 8 from J, leaving 16 bases between them. CDR1 and CDR2 (germline): MNHEY, SMNVEV (reference sequence). In DNA form, the CDR3 reads TGTGCCAGCAGCCCCGGGTCCCTCGGAGGCTACACCTTC. Translation gives CASSPGSLGGYTF.

Of note for this clone: Different DNA sequences within this sample yield the same CDR3. V is TRBV5-4 and J is TRBJ1-2; 8 bases line up with TRBD1. This CDR3 is 13 amino acids long. V was clipped by 0 bases and J by 6 bases; unmatched bases: 1. Germline assignment: CDR1 SGHNT and CDR2 YYREEE (reference sequence). The DNA of the CDR3 is TGTGCCAGCAGCTTGGCAGGGGGCGATGGCTACACCTTC. Encoded protein: CASSLAGGDGYTF.

The chain carries TRBV21-1 and TRBJ1-1; the D call of TRBD1 is as the table states it, not checked on the DNA. TRBV21-1 is a pseudogene segment. This CDR3 has 12 residues. In DNA, the CDR3 is TGTGCCAGCAGCGGGGACAGGGGCGACGCTTTCTTT. This encodes CASSGDRGDAFF.

The sample holds a few counts of this clone. J is TRBJ2-7 and V is TRBV6-5; D is perhaps TRBD1 (6 bases). This CDR3 has 15 amino acids. CDR1 MNHEY and CDR2 SVGAGI come from the germline V gene. Trimming pared 2 bases from V and 2 bases from J, leaving 13 bases between. CDR3 in DNA: TGTGCCAGCAGTTACGGGTCAGGGGTCACCTACGAGCAGTACTTC. This sequence encodes CASSYGSGVTYEQYF.

The rearrangement links TRBV7-8 to TRBJ2-7, with 9 bases identical to TRBD2. The CDR3 contains 15 residues. The V and J ends lost 1 base and 2 bases, in that order; junction bases with no gene match: 3. CDR1 is SGHVS, CDR2 FQNEAQ, per germline. The DNA for the CDR3 is TGTGCCAGCAGCTTAGAAGGCGGGGGGGCCTACGAGCAGTACTTC. Translating it yields CASSLEGGGAYEQYF.

This chain uses TRBV25-1 with TRBJ1-1; 7 bases fit TRBD1. The CDR3 is made up of 13 amino acids. Per germline, CDR1 MGHDK and CDR2 SYGVNS. J gave up 2 bases and V 4 bases, and 1 base lay outside the gene matches. CDR3 DNA: TGTGCCAGCAGTGGACAGGGTAACACTGAAGCTTTCTTT. Amino acid sequence: CASSGQGNTEAFF.

The table lists this clone with a few counts. V is TRBV4-3 and J is TRBJ1-1; D is ambiguous. Trimming pared 1 base from V and 1 base from J, leaving 10 bases between. Germline CDR1 reads LGHNA; CDR2 reads YSLEER. The CDR3 runs to 15 residues. The CDR3 coding sequence is TGCGCCAGCAGCCAAGTTGCGCGGGAGAACACTGAAGCTTTCTTT. It is translated as CASSQVARENTEAFF.

V usage is TRBV4-1 and J usage is TRBJ1-5; D is unresolved. This CDR3 region has 15 residues. V was clipped by 4 bases and J by 5 bases, with 15 bases between them. Looked up from germline, CDR1 is MGHRA and CDR2 is YSYEKL. The CDR3 loop is CASSLGPRVDQPQHF. The CDR3 bases are TGCGCCAGCAGCCTTGGGCCGAGGGTAGATCAGCCCCAGCATTTT.

The chain links TRBV3-1 (or the pseudogene TRBV3-2) to TRBJ1-1; a weak D match, TRBD1 (5 bases). The CDR3 is 14 residues long. Trimming stripped 1 base from V and 11 bases from J, with 17 bases between. Germline V gives CDR1 LGHDT, CDR2 YNNKEL (reference sequence). CDR3 residues: CASSQGVAGREAFF. For the CDR3, the DNA is TGTGCCAGCAGCCAAGGTGTTGCGGGGCGCGAGGCTTTCTTT.

V and J are TRBV9 and TRBJ2-2; maybe TRBD2 (5 bases). The V gene lost 3 bases and the J gene lost 4 bases, with 10 bases spanning the gap. Germline V gene sequence: CDR1 SGDLS, CDR2 YYNGEE. This CDR3 contains 14 residues. For the CDR3, the DNA is TGTGCCAGCAGCGCCCCTAGCTCCACCGGGGAGCTGTTTTTT. Translated, it gives CASSAPSSTGELFF.